The clone carrying this T cell receptor (beta chain) appeared many times. Antigen specificity is unknown. These data come from a study of metastatic and nonmetastatic thyroid tumors. At the level of the study: The study looked at repertoires side by side in blood and in tumor or nodule tissue from malignant and benign thyroid patients. Study-level points and caveats: Malignant thyroid tumors reportedly exceeded benign nodules significantly in TCR beta diversity, with the difference appearing in blood and tumor.

Germline V lookup: CDR1 SGHTA, CDR2 FQGNSA. The trim removed 1 base at V and 4 bases at J, leaving 5 bases unmatched. There are 15 residues in the CDR3. Original processing notes: Between-group CDR3 differences, defined by clinicopathological status, yielded a distant-metastasis classifier for papillary thyroid cancer. TCRdb re-analyzed the PCR reads through MiXCR. TCRdb's processing, not the authors' own work, is the source of the V and J calls. The sample has more than 7,500 clones, roughly a fifth seen once. The entire patient cohort was treatment-naive prior to thyroid surgery. V usage is TRBV7-2 and J usage is TRBJ1-2; 8 bases fit TRBD1. Material for sequencing was adjacent normal tissue. The origin of this receptor is a female donor with papillary thyroid cancer or a benign thyroid nodule (not recorded which). Some clones in this sample may be carry-over from other donors' samples. CDR3 protein: CASSLGDRPIYGYTF. CDR3 sequence (DNA): TGTGCCAGCAGCTTAGGGGACAGGCCTATCTATGGCTACACCTTC.